Below, 11 T cell receptor beta chains from the same sample are listed, as sequenced in a study of CD8+CD57+ T cells in acquired aplastic anemia. Patients who underwent sequencing had shown CD8+CD57+ cell expansion by flow cytometry. Genomic DNA constituted the template upon which TCR beta VDJ and CDR3 profiling was performed. MiXCR was run by TCRdb on the reads, yielding one entry per CDR3 protein. The table lists about 260,000 distinct CDR3 sequences, 82% of them singletons. The sequenced sample was sorted CD4+, CD8+, or CD8+CD57+ T cells (not recorded which) from PBMCs. The receptors here all came from a human donor with aplastic anemia.

This clonotype was detected once. The chain employs TRBV9 and TRBJ1-1; D unresolved. This CDR3 region has 16 residues. V was pared by 4 bases and J by 0 bases, with 16 bases between. Per germline, CDR1 SGDLS and CDR2 YYNGEE. CDR3: CASSPPPQTVNTEAFF. CDR3 coding DNA: TGTGCCAGCAGCCCACCCCCACAGACTGTGAACACTGAAGCTTTCTTT.

V and J are TRBV15 and TRBJ2-5; D is unresolved. V dropped 1 base and J dropped 11 bases, with 17 bases sitting between them. CDR3 length: 14 residues. Germline assignment: CDR1 LNHNV and CDR2 YYDKDF (reference sequence). CDR3 residues: CATSRARGQDTQYF. In DNA, the CDR3 is TGTGCCACCAGCAGAGCCAGAGGTCAAGATACGCAGTACTTC. The full variable domain, its missing parts supplied by reference TRBV15 and TRBJ2-5, is DAMVIQNPRYQVTQFGKPVTLSCSQTLNHNVMYWYQQKSSQAPKLLFHYYDKDFNNEADTPDNFQSRRPNTSFCFLDIRSPGLGDTAMYLCATSRARGQDTQYFGPGTRLLVL.

The gene calls are TRBV7-2 and TRBJ2-7; D is possibly TRBD2 (5 bases). This CDR3 is built from 14 residues. Germline CDR1 and CDR2: SGHTA and FQGNSA. Trimming cost V 5 bases and J 2 bases, with 13 bases left between them. The CDR3 region is CASSPSGWTYEQYF. CDR3 nucleotides: TGTGCCAGCAGCCCATCGGGGTGGACCTACGAGCAGTACTTC. The entire variable domain, with the rest obtained from reference TRBV7-2 and TRBJ2-7, is as follows: GAGVSQSPSNKVTEKGKDVELRCDPISGHTALYWYRQSLGQGLEFLIYFQGNSAPDKSGLPSDRFSAERTGGSVSTLTIQRTQQEDSAVYLCASSPSGWTYEQYFGPGTRLTVT.

This rearrangement joins TRBV20-1 to TRBJ2-7, with a tentative D call TRBD1 (5 bases). The CDR3 consists of 13 residues. V lost 1 base to trimming and J lost 3 bases, with 10 bases between them. CDR1 is DFQATT, CDR2 SNEGSKA, per germline (reference sequence). DNA for the CDR3: TGCAGTGCTAGAGTTGGTAGGGGCTACGAGCAGTACTTC. Its translation: CSARVGRGYEQYF.

As to this clonotype: At one of its ends the junction is not consistent with the germline gene, which may arise from a read error. The chain couples TRBV15 to TRBJ1-5; 7 bases align to TRBD1. CDR1 and CDR2 from the germline V gene are LNHNV and YYDKDF (reference sequence). CDR3 length equals 15 residues. The CDR3 nucleotides are TGTGCCAGCAGCAGAGGGGGCTCGAGAAATACGCCGTACTTTTTT. It is translated as CASSRGGSRNTPYFF.

The chain has TRBV7-2 and TRBJ2-5, with a possible D match to TRBD1 (5 bases). Looked up from germline, CDR1 is SGHTA and CDR2 is FQGNSA. The CDR3 consists of 15 residues. Trimming left V 1 base short and J 1 base short, with 10 bases between. The CDR3 loop is CASSLVGDPQETQYF. CDR3 nucleotide sequence: TGTGCCAGCAGCTTAGTAGGGGATCCCCAAGAGACCCAGTACTTC. The variable domain in full, completed from reference TRBV7-2 and TRBJ2-5, reads GAGVSQSPSNKVTEKGKDVELRCDPISGHTALYWYRQSLGQGLEFLIYFQGNSAPDKSGLPSDRFSAERTGGSVSTLTIQRTQQEDSAVYLCASSLVGDPQETQYFGPGTRLLVL.

The genes are TRBV2 and TRBJ2-3; TRBD1 matches 7 bases. The J call may be mistaken, given a closer DNA end match to TRBJ1-5. Looked up from germline, CDR1 is SNHLY and CDR2 is FYNNEI. This CDR3 is 14 amino acids long. CDR3 amino acids: CASSLDRDLQPQHF. The CDR3 DNA reads as TGTGCCAGCAGTTTAGACAGGGATCTCCAGCCCCAGCATTTT.

On this clonotype itself: As the CDR3 is not closed by the conserved phenylalanine or tryptophan, this likely results from a read error. The limits of the CDR3 on the DNA are not certain, so only TCRdb's listed CDR3 is given. The chain carries TRBV7-8 and TRBJ2-3. Germline V CDR1 and CDR2: SGHVS, FQNEAQ. With termini counted, the CDR3 has 13 amino acids. The CDR3: CASGVAGGATTQY.

The V and J genes are TRBV2 and TRBJ2-3, with D perhaps TRBD1 or TRBD2 (5 bases each). The CDR3 loop spans 13 amino acids. V was cut by 8 bases and J by 6 bases, with 15 bases left in between. Germline CDR1 and CDR2: SNHLY and FYNNEI. CDR3 sequence (DNA): TGTGCCAGCGGGGACGCGGAGACGGATACGCAGTATTTT. Encoded protein: CASGDAETDTQYF.

To note about this clonotype: Since no conserved phenylalanine or tryptophan closes the CDR3, a read error is the likely cause. Because the CDR3's place on the DNA is in doubt, the DNA is left out and the CDR3 is given as listed by TCRdb. The rearrangement uses TRBV7-6 and TRBJ2-1. The CDR3 has 13 residues if both end residues are counted. CDR1 and CDR2 from the germline V gene are SGHVS and FNYEAQ. The CDR3 loop is CASSLDIERILSS.

Of note for this clonotype: Since the CDR3 does not end with the conserved phenylalanine or tryptophan, this likely comes from a read error. The chain is built from TRBV2 and TRBJ2-7; 8 nucleotides line up with TRBD1. From germline, CDR1 is SNHLY and CDR2 FYNNEI. This CDR3 is built from 14 residues. CDR3 region: CASSEGVTGDEQYC. The CDR3 DNA sequence: TGTGCCAGCAGCGAAGGAGTGACAGGGGACGAGCAGTACTGC.